A selection of T cell receptor beta chains follows, all from one sample in a study of OX40 agonist ivuxolimab in advanced cancers. TCRdb's copy holds only in-frame clones and misses some; the assay was immunoSEQ multiplex PCR. The data show almost 70,000 clones, around 90% seen once. The source was CD4+ or CD8+ T cells sorted from blood, collected in a trial of the OX40 agonist ivuxolimab. These TCRs come from an adult with an advanced solid tumor such as melanoma, head and neck, liver or kidney cancer. The CDR3 runs from the conserved cysteine through the conserved F or W. D genes are given only for firm matches. Clone size is given for some rows only: seen once, a few or many times, or a class if the clone is expanded.

J gene: TRBJ2-1
D gene: -
clone size: -
V gene: TRBV7-6
CDR3 protein: CASSLEPANSYNEQFF
CDR3 DNA: TGTGCCAGCAGCTTAGAGCCAGCGAACTCCTACAATGAGCAGTTCTTC

J gene: TRBJ2-3
D gene: -
clone size: -
V gene: TRBV7-2
CDR3 protein: CASSPETGMDTQYF
CDR3 DNA: TGTGCCAGCAGCCCCGAGACTGGGATGGATACGCAGTATTTT

J gene: TRBJ2-4
D gene: -
clone size: -
V gene: TRBV9
CDR3 protein: CASSSRGLNENIQYF
CDR3 DNA: TGTGCCAGCAGCTCCCGGGGACTGAATGAAAACATTCAGTACTTC

J gene: TRBJ2-1
D gene: TRBD2
clone size: -
V gene: TRBV6-5
CDR3 protein: CASSAGTSGRLEQFF
CDR3 DNA: TGTGCCAGCAGCGCCGGGACTAGCGGGAGGCTTGAGCAGTTCTTC

J gene: TRBJ2-6
D gene: TRBD1
clone size: -
V gene: TRBV5-1
CDR3 protein: CASSDRGLLPSGANVLTF
CDR3 DNA: TGCGCCAGCAGCGACAGGGGTTTGCTCCCCTCTGGGGCCAACGTCCTGACTTTC

J gene: TRBJ1-2
D gene: -
clone size: -
V gene: TRBV5-5
CDR3 protein: CASSLVGATNYGYTF
CDR3 DNA: TGTGCCAGCAGCTTGGTAGGGGCAACGAACTATGGCTACACCTTC

J gene: TRBJ2-3
D gene: -
clone size: once
V gene: TRBV27
CDR3 protein: CASSLELAGTDTQYF
CDR3 DNA: TGTGCCAGCAGTTTAGAGCTAGCAGGCACAGATACGCAGTATTTT

J gene: TRBJ2-3
D gene: -
clone size: once
V gene: TRBV7-3
CDR3 protein: CASSLNAGSSTDTQYF
CDR3 DNA: TGTGCCAGCAGCTTAAACGCAGGTTCTAGCACAGATACGCAGTATTTT

J gene: TRBJ2-2
D gene: TRBD2
clone size: -
V gene: TRBV7-3
CDR3 protein: CASSLGLAGFTGELFF
CDR3 DNA: TGTGCCAGCAGCCTGGGACTAGCGGGCTTCACCGGGGAGCTGTTTTTT

J gene: TRBJ2-1
D gene: -
clone size: once
V gene: TRBV7-3
CDR3 protein: CASSLKGTGGEQFF
CDR3 DNA: TGTGCCAGCAGCTTAAAGGGGACTGGGGGTGAGCAGTTCTTC

J gene: TRBJ2-3
D gene: TRBD2
clone size: -
V gene: TRBV7-3
CDR3 protein: CASSFAGGVGDTQYF
CDR3 DNA: TGTGCCAGCAGCTTTGCGGGAGGGGTGGGAGATACGCAGTATTTT

J gene: TRBJ2-3
D gene: -
clone size: -
V gene: TRBV28
CDR3 protein: CASSYTSVAELPHGTQYF
CDR3 DNA: TGTGCCAGCAGTTACACATCCGTAGCGGAGCTCCCCCACGGTACGCAGTATTTT

J gene: TRBJ2-3
D gene: TRBD2
clone size: once
V gene: TRBV30
CDR3 protein: CAWTSGTTDTQYF
CDR3 DNA: TGTGCCTGGACTAGCGGGACCACAGATACGCAGTATTTT

J gene: TRBJ1-6
D gene: TRBD1
clone size: -
V gene: TRBV4-3
CDR3 protein: CASSQDPRTGDNSPLHF
CDR3 DNA: TGCGCCAGCAGCCAAGATCCCAGGACAGGGGATAATTCACCCCTCCACTTT

J gene: TRBJ2-5
D gene: -
clone size: -
V gene: TRBV11-3
CDR3 protein: CASSIQGRGQETQYF
CDR3 DNA: TGTGCCAGCAGCATCCAGGGGAGAGGTCAAGAGACCCAGTACTTC

J gene: TRBJ1-5
D gene: -
clone size: -
V gene: TRBV28
CDR3 protein: CASSLELLPQHF
CDR3 DNA: TGTGCCAGCAGTTTAGAGCTTTTGCCCCAGCATTTT

J gene: TRBJ2-7
D gene: -
clone size: once
V gene: TRBV9
CDR3 protein: CASSPRTDSYEQYF
CDR3 DNA: TGTGCCAGCAGCCCCCGGACAGACTCCTACGAGCAGTACTTC

J gene: TRBJ2-1
D gene: -
clone size: few
V gene: TRBV11-3
CDR3 protein: CASSLVGVQFF
CDR3 DNA: TGTGCCAGCAGCTTAGTCGGTGTGCAGTTCTTC

J gene: TRBJ2-2
D gene: TRBD2
clone size: few
V gene: TRBV6-1
CDR3 protein: CASSETGRLAGGRDTGELFF
CDR3 DNA: TGTGCCAGCAGTGAAACGGGTCGACTAGCGGGAGGGCGGGACACCGGGGAGCTGTTTTTT

J gene: TRBJ1-2
D gene: -
clone size: -
V gene: TRBV4-3
CDR3 protein: CASSQDLQTANANYGYTF
CDR3 DNA: TGCGCCAGCAGCCAAGATCTTCAAACGGCGAACGCCAACTATGGCTACACCTTC

J gene: TRBJ2-2
D gene: -
clone size: -
V gene: TRBV7-2
CDR3 protein: CASSLTPGSFAGELFF
CDR3 DNA: TGTGCCAGCAGCTTAACGCCTGGAAGTTTCGCCGGGGAGCTGTTTTTT

J gene: TRBJ2-5
D gene: TRBD1
clone size: -
V gene: TRBV27
CDR3 protein: CASRQYRGEAEETQYF
CDR3 DNA: TGTGCCAGCAGGCAATACAGGGGAGAGGCAGAAGAGACCCAGTACTTC

J gene: TRBJ2-7
D gene: -
clone size: -
V gene: TRBV2
CDR3 protein: CASRDDKGGYEQYF
CDR3 DNA: TGTGCCAGCAGAGACGACAAAGGCGGCTACGAGCAGTACTTC

J gene: TRBJ2-3
D gene: TRBD1
clone size: -
V gene: TRBV7-2
CDR3 protein: CASSLGGQRGDTQYF
CDR3 DNA: TGTGCCAGCAGCTTAGGGGGACAGAGGGGAGATACGCAGTATTTT